The source of this T cell receptor (beta chain) is a study of blood T cell repertoires in COVID-19. Profiled with immunoSEQ multiplex PCR; TCRdb holds only in-frame clones, not every one. The profile shows some 250,000 clones, approximately 78% of them singletons. The germline CDR1 and CDR2 sequences are SGHTA and FQGNSA. The CDR3 covers 13 residues. V lost 1 base, J lost 5 bases, and 5 bases lay in between. Sequenced: peripheral blood. The receptor was derived from a woman between 18 and 30 years old with acute or convalescent COVID-19. This chain uses TRBV7-2 with TRBJ2-2, with D possibly matching TRBD2 (5 bases). CDR3 loop: CASSLGGTGELFF. The CDR3 bases are TGTGCCAGCAGCTTAGGCGGGACCGGGGAGCTGTTTTTT. The full variable domain, with the rest looked up from reference TRBV7-2 and TRBJ2-2, is GAGVSQSPSNKVTEKGKDVELRCDPISGHTALYWYRQSLGQGLEFLIYFQGNSAPDKSGLPSDRFSAERTGGSVSTLTIQRTQQEDSAVYLCASSLGGTGELFFGEGSRLTVL.